Here is one T cell receptor (beta chain) with its context. V was trimmed by 11 bases and J by 0 bases, leaving 11 bases between them. This CDR3 has 12 residues. CDR1 ENHRY and CDR2 SYGVKD come from the germline V gene. The data belong to a study of Tregs in tolerant kidney transplant recipients. The method was immunoSEQ multiplex PCR; TCRdb's version includes in-frame clones alone and lacks a portion of them. The sample shows about 110,000 clones, nearly 90% of them seen only once. This sample comprised CD4+ T cells from blood, obtained before the transplant. The sequence derives from a human donor who received a combined kidney and bone marrow transplant. The gene calls are TRBV10-3 and TRBJ2-7; D gene ambiguous. DNA of the CDR3: TGTGCCGTACAACAGAGCTCCTACGAGCAGTACTTC. Translating gives CAVQQSSYEQYF.